This TCR beta chain was found in a study of long-term antiretroviral therapy in people with HIV. They ran version v3.0 of the immunoSEQ assay at survey level. Sequenced by immunoSEQ multiplex PCR; TCRdb stores in-frame clones only, minus some. The sample has 29,000 or so clones; 95% are singletons. Germline assignment: CDR1 SGDLS and CDR2 YYNGEE. The CDR3 runs 16 residues. Trimming took 4 bases from V and 3 from J; bases not matched to a gene: 7. This rearrangement joins TRBV9 to TRBJ2-1; 10 bases are a match to TRBD2. This receptor was identified in a man aged 25 to 40 with HIV. Specimen: unsorted PBMCs, collected 5.3 years after starting antiretroviral therapy. In DNA form, the CDR3 reads TGTGCCAGCAGCCCAGGACTAGCGGCCTACTACAATGAGCAGTTCTTC. It codes for CASSPGLAAYYNEQFF.